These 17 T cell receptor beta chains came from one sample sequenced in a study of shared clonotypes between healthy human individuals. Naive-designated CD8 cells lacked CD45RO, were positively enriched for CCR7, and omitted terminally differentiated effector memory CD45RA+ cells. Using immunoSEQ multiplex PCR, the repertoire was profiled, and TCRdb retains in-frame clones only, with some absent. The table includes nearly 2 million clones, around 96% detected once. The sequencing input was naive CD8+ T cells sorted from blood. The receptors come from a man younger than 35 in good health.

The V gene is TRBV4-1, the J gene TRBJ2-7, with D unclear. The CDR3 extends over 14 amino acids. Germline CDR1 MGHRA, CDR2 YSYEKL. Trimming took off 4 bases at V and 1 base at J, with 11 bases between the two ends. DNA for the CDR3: TGCGCCAGCAGCCCCCTTAGCCGGTCCTACGAGCAGTACTTC. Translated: CASSPLSRSYEQYF.

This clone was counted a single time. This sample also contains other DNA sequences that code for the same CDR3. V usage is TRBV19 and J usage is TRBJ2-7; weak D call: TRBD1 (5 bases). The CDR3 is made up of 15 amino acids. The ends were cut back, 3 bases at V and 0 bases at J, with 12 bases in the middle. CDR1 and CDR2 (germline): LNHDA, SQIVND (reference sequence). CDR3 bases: TGTGCCAGTAGTATGGACCAGGGCTTCTCCTACGAGCAGTACTTC. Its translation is CASSMDQGFSYEQYF.

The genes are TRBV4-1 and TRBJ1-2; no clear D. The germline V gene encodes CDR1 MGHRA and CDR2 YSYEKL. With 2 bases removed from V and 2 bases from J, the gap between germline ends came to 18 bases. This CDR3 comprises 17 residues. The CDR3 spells CASSQLGVWTQNYGYTF. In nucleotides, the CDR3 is TGCGCCAGCAGCCAACTTGGTGTGTGGACCCAGAACTATGGCTACACCTTC.

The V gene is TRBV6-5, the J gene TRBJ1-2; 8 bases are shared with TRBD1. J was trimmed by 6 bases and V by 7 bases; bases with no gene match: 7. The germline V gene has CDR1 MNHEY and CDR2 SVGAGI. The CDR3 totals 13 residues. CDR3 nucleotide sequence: TGTGCCAGCACGACAGGGGAAGATGATGGCTACACCTTC. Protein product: CASTTGEDDGYTF.

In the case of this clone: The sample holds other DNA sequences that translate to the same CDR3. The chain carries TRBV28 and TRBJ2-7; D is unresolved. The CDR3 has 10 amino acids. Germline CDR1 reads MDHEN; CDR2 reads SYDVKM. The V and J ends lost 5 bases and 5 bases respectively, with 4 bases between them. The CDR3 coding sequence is TGTGCCAGCAGTCTCAACGAGCAGTACTTC. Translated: CASSLNEQYF.

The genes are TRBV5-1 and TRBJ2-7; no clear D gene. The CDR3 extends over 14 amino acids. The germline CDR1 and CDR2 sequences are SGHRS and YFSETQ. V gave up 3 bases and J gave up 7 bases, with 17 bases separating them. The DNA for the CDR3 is TGCGCCAGCAGCTGGTCGAGCGAAGCTAGGGAGCAGTACTTC. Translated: CASSWSSEAREQYF.

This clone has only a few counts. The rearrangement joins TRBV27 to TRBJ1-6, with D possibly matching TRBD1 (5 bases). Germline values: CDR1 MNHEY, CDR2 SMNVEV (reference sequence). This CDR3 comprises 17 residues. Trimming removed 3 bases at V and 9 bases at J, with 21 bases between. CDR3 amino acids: CASSFSAGAALVSPLHF. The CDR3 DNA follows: TGTGCCAGCAGTTTTAGCGCTGGGGCAGCGCTCGTTTCACCCCTCCACTTT.

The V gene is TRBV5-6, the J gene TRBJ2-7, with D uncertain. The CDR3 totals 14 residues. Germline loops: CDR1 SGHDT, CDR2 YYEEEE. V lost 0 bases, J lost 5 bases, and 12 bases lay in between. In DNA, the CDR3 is TGTGCCAGCAGCTTGGCGCGACGGCCCGACGAGCAGTACTTC. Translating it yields CASSLARRPDEQYF.

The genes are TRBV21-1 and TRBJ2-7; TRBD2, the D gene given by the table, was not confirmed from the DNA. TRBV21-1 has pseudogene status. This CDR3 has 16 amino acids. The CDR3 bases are TGTGCCAGCAGCAAATGGGGCGGGGAGAGCTCCTACGAGCAGTACTTC. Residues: CASSKWGGESSYEQYF.

The CDR3 DNA reads TGTGCCAGCAGTGAATCCCATTCGGCTACCCAGACAGTCTACGAGCAGTACTTC. The encoded protein is CASSESHSATQTVYEQYF. The chain uses TRBV6-1 and TRBJ2-7; maybe TRBD1 (5 bases). The CDR3 covers 18 residues. Germline V gene sequence: CDR1 MNHNS, CDR2 SASEGT. V lost 2 bases, J lost 3 bases, and 23 bases lay in between.

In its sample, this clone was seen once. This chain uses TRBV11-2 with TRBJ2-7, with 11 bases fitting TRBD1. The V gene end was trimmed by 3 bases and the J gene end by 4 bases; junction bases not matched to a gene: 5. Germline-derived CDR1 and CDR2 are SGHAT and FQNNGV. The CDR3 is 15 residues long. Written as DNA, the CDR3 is TGTGCCAGCAGCTTGGACAGGGGGCTTTTGTACGAGCAGTACTTC. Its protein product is CASSLDRGLLYEQYF.

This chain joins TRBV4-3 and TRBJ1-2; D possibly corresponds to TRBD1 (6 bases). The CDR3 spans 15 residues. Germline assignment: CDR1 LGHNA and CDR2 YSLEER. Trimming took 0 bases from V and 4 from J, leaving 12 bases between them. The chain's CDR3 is CASSQEEGVGYGYTF. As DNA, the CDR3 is TGCGCCAGCAGCCAAGAGGAGGGGGTGGGCTATGGCTACACCTTC.

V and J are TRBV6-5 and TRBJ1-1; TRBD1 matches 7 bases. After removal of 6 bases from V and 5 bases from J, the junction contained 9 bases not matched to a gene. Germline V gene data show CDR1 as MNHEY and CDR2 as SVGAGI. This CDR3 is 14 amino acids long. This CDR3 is CASSLRQGQTEAFF. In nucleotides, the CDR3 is TGTGCCAGCAGCCTCAGACAGGGTCAAACTGAAGCTTTCTTT.

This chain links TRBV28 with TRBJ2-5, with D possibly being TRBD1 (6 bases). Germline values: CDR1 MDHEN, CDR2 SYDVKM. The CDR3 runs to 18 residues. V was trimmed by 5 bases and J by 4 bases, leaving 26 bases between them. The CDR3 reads CASSTTSQGRGLGETQYF. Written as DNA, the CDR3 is TGTGCCAGCAGTACAACCTCACAGGGCAGGGGCCTGGGAGAGACCCAGTACTTC.

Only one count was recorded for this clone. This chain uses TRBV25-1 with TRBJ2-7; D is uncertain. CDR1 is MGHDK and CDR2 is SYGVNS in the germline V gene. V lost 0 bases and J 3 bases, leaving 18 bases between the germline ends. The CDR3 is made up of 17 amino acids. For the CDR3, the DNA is TGTGCCAGCAGTGAATATGGCGAGGTGGGTAAGGTCTACGAGCAGTACTTC. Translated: CASSEYGEVGKVYEQYF.

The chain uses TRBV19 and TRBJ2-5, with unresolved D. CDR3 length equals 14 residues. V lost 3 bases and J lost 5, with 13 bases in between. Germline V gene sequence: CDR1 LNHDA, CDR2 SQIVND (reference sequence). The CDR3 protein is CASSMATDVETQYF. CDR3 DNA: TGTGCCAGTAGTATGGCTACTGACGTTGAGACCCAGTACTTC.

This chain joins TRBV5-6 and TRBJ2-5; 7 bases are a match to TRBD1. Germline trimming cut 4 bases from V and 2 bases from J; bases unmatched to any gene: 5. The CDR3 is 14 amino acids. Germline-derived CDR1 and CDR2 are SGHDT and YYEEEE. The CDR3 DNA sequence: TGTGCCAGCAGCCCTGGGACAGCACAAGAGACCCAGTACTTC. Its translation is CASSPGTAQETQYF.